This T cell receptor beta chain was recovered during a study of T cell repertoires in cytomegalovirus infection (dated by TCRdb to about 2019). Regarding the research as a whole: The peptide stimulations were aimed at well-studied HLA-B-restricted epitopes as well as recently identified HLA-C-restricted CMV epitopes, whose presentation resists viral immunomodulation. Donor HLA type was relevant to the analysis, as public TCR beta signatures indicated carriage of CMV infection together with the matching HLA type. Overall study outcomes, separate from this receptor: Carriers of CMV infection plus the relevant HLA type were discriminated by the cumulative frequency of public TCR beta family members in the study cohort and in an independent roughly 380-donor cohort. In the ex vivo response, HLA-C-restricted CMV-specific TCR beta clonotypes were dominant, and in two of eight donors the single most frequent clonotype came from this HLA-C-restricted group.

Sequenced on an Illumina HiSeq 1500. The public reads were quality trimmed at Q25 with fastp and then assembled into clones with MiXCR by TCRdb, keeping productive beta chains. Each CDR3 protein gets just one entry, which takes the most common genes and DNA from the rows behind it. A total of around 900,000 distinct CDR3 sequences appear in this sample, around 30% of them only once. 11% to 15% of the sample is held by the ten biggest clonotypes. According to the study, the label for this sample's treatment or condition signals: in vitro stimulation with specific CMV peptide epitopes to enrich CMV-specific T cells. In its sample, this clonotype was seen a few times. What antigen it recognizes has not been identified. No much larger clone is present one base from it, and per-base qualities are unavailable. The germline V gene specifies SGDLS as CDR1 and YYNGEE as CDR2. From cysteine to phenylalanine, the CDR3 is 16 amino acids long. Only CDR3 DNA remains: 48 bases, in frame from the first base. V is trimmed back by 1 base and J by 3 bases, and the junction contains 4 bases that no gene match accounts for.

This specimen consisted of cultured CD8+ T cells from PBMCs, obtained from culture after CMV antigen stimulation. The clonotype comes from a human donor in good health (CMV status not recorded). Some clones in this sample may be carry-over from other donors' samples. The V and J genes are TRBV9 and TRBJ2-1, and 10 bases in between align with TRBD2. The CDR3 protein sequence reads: CASSVRSGGGYNEQFF. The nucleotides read TGTGCCAGCAGCGTACGCAGCGGGGGGGGCTACAATGAGCAGTTCTTC. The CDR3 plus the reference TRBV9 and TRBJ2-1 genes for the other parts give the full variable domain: DSGVTQTPKHLITATGQRVTLRCSPRSGDLSVYWYQQSLDQGLQFLIQYYNGEERAKGNILERFSAQQFPDLHSELNLSSLELGDSALYFCASSVRSGGGYNEQFFGPGTRLTVL.